What follows describes a single T cell receptor beta chain. The antigen remains undetermined. The sample is drawn from a study of T cells in localized non-small cell lung cancer. The data were produced by immunoSEQ multiplex PCR, yet TCRdb's version contains in-frame clones alone and is incomplete. The table lists around 20,000 clones, 86% of them singletons. Germline lookup yields CDR1 LNHDA and CDR2 SQIVND (reference sequence). V lost 6 bases and J lost 3, with 15 bases in between. This CDR3 region has 14 residues. Overall study findings and caveats: A median 57 of the top 100 tumor clones appeared in adjacent lung. Density of T cells in blood, when higher, went with longer overall survival. Uninvolved adjacent lung showed the highest T cell clonality, exceeding tumor. Tumor samples were not multi-region, leaving intratumor heterogeneity unexcluded.

Sequenced here: peripheral blood, sampled before any cancer treatment. This receptor was taken from a woman aged 40 to 75 with stage I lung adenocarcinoma. This sequence joins TRBV19 and TRBJ2-7, with TRBD1 as a possible D gene (8 bases). The CDR3 DNA is TGTGCCAGTAGACACACAGGGGGGGACTACGAGCAGTACTTC. Its translation: CASRHTGGDYEQYF.